These T cell receptor beta chains were read from a single sample in a study of cytomegalovirus exposure and HLA in healthy donors. Sequencing used immunoSEQ multiplex PCR; TCRdb keeps in-frame clones, though not all of them. The table records around 150,000 clones, about three quarters of them present only once. The material sequenced was PBMCs. The origin of the receptors is a woman between 40 and 55 years old in good health and CMV-seropositive. Each CDR3 is given with its conserved first and last residue. Each record gives: D gene, clone size, J gene, V gene, CDR3 DNA, CDR3 protein. The D gene is left open where the match is weak. The listing skips clone size in some rows; elsewhere it reads once, few, many or a size class.

D: NA; size: NA; J: TRBJ2-1; V: TRBV7-9; DNA: TGTGCCAGCAGAAAGACACCCGGTCCCGAGGAGCAGTTCTTC; CDR3: CASRKTPGPEEQFF
D: NA; size: few; J: TRBJ1-1; V: TRBV25-1; DNA: TGTGCCAGCACCGAACGGGGCAGGGGAACCACTGAAGCTTTCTTT; CDR3: CASTERGRGTTEAFF
D: NA; size: NA; J: TRBJ1-2; V: TRBV5-6; DNA: TGTGCCAGCAGCTTGGCGGAGGATGGCTACACCTTC; CDR3: CASSLAEDGYTF
D: NA; size: NA; J: TRBJ2-1; V: TRBV25-1; DNA: TGTGCCAGCAGTGATTATTCCGTCAATGAGCAGTTCTTC; CDR3: CASSDYSVNEQFF
D: NA; size: NA; J: TRBJ1-2; V: TRBV4-1; DNA: TGCGCCAGCAGCTCTGAGGCCCTGGAAAATGGCTACACCTTC; CDR3: CASSSEALENGYTF
D: NA; size: few; J: TRBJ1-1; V: TRBV2; DNA: TGTGCCAGCAGCCCGACAGGTGGGGCTTTCTTT; CDR3: CASSPTGGAFF
D: TRBD2; size: few; J: TRBJ2-7; V: TRBV7-8; DNA: TGTGCCAGCAGCTTAGACCGGGGGGGCCCCTACGAGCAGTACTTC; CDR3: CASSLDRGGPYEQYF
D: TRBD1; size: few; J: TRBJ2-7; V: TRBV6-5; DNA: TGTGCCAGCAAGTTCGGGGCAGGGGGCGAGCAGTACTTC; CDR3: CASKFGAGGEQYF
D: TRBD1; size: NA; J: TRBJ2-2; V: TRBV11-2; DNA: TGTGCCAGCAGCCGCAGGACAGGACTGAACACCGGGGAGCTGTTTTTT; CDR3: CASSRRTGLNTGELFF
D: NA; size: NA; J: TRBJ2-7; V: TRBV7-9; DNA: TGTGCCAGCAGCTTGAGGGGGGGCTACGAGCAGTACTTC; CDR3: CASSLRGGYEQYF
D: TRBD1; size: few; J: TRBJ2-5; V: TRBV11-2; DNA: TGTGCCAGCAGCCGGGACAGGGAAGAGACCCAGTACTTC; CDR3: CASSRDREETQYF
D: NA; size: NA; J: TRBJ1-6; V: TRBV11-2; DNA: TGTGCCAGCAGCTTATACGGGGATTCACCCCTCCACTTT; CDR3: CASSLYGDSPLHF
D: TRBD1; size: NA; J: TRBJ2-1; V: TRBV13; DNA: TGTGCCAGCAGCGGCACAGGGGGCGATGAGCAGTTCTTC; CDR3: CASSGTGGDEQFF
D: NA; size: NA; J: TRBJ1-2; V: TRBV5-1; DNA: TGCGCCAGCAGCTTGGGTCCCGGGATGGGCGATGGCTACACCTTC; CDR3: CASSLGPGMGDGYTF
D: NA; size: NA; J: TRBJ2-3; V: TRBV7-2; DNA: TGTGCCAGCAGCTTAGCGGGGCCCACAGGAGATACGCAGTATTTT; CDR3: CASSLAGPTGDTQYF
D: TRBD1; size: few; J: TRBJ1-1; V: TRBV6-6; DNA: TGTGCCAGCAGTTACTCCGGGGGACAGGGGGCCGGTGCTTTCTTT; CDR3: CASSYSGGQGAGAFF
D: TRBD2; size: NA; J: TRBJ2-3; V: TRBV15; DNA: TGTGCCACCAGCAGAGTAGCGGGGGTAGCAGATACGCAGTATTTT; CDR3: CATSRVAGVADTQYF
D: NA; size: NA; J: TRBJ1-1; V: TRBV7-9; DNA: TGTGCCAGCAGCCCTAATGTGGGAAGAGGGATTTTATGGGAGGAAGCTTTCTTT; CDR3: CASSPNVGRGILWEEAFF
D: NA; size: NA; J: TRBJ2-1; V: TRBV5-3; DNA: TGTGCCAGAAGCGGAATAGTAAGAGACAGGAACAATGAGCAGTTCTTC; CDR3: CARSGIVRDRNNEQFF
D: NA; size: NA; J: TRBJ2-7; V: TRBV13; DNA: TGTGCCAGCAGCTCAACGGACAGTGGGGGCGAGCAGTACTTC; CDR3: CASSSTDSGGEQYF
D: TRBD2; size: NA; J: TRBJ2-1; V: TRBV9; DNA: TGTGCCAGCAGCGTAGAGGCGGGAGCTGGGTTCAATGAGCAGTTCTTC; CDR3: CASSVEAGAGFNEQFF
D: NA; size: NA; J: TRBJ1-1; V: TRBV6-5; DNA: TGTGCCAGCAGCAGGGATAGGGGTTGGACTGAAGCTTTCTTT; CDR3: CASSRDRGWTEAFF
D: NA; size: NA; J: TRBJ1-2; V: TRBV30; DNA: TGTGCCTGGAGTCGCGGGGGAGGGGCAGGGGTTGGCTACACCTTC; CDR3: CAWSRGGGAGVGYTF
D: NA; size: few; J: TRBJ1-4; V: TRBV7-9; DNA: TGTGCCAGCAGCGCGAGGGAGGCTAATGAAAAACTGTTTTTT; CDR3: CASSAREANEKLFF
D: TRBD1; size: few; J: TRBJ2-7; V: TRBV6-5; DNA: TGTGCCAGCAGTTCCCTCGGGACAGCTTACGAGCAGTACTTC; CDR3: CASSSLGTAYEQYF
D: NA; size: NA; J: TRBJ2-3; V: TRBV19; DNA: TGTGCCACCGCGAGGGACACAGATACGCAGTATTTT; CDR3: CATARDTDTQYF
D: TRBD1; size: NA; J: TRBJ2-5; V: TRBV5-6; DNA: TGTGCCAGCAGCAGGGACAGCTCTGGGGTGGAGACCCAGTACTTC; CDR3: CASSRDSSGVETQYF
D: NA; size: NA; J: TRBJ2-7; V: TRBV6-6; DNA: TGTGCCAGCAGTTACACTCGGACAGTTACGGAAGAGCAGTACTTC; CDR3: CASSYTRTVTEEQYF
D: TRBD2; size: once; J: TRBJ2-3; V: TRBV5-1; DNA: TGCGCCAGCAGCTTACTAGCGGGGGGGACCACAGATACGCAGTATTTT; CDR3: CASSLLAGGTTDTQYF
D: TRBD2; size: once; J: TRBJ2-1; V: TRBV2; DNA: TGTGCCAGCAGATTGACTAGCGGGAGTAATAATGAGCAGTTCTTC; CDR3: CASRLTSGSNNEQFF
D: TRBD2; size: NA; J: TRBJ2-4; V: TRBV4-1; DNA: TGCGCCAGCAGCCCGGGACTAGCGGGGGGGCCTGCCAAAAACATTCAGTACTTC; CDR3: CASSPGLAGGPAKNIQYF
D: NA; size: NA; J: TRBJ1-2; V: TRBV19; DNA: TGTGCCAGTAAACCTCCAGCGGGGGCTGACTATGGCTACACCTTC; CDR3: CASKPPAGADYGYTF
D: TRBD2; size: few; J: TRBJ2-7; V: TRBV5-4; DNA: TGTGCCAGCAGCTCAGGACTAGCGGGAGTTAACGAGCAGTACTTC; CDR3: CASSSGLAGVNEQYF
D: NA; size: NA; J: TRBJ2-5; V: TRBV7-2; DNA: TGTGCCAGCAGCTTAGCCCTGGTGGAGGAGACCCAGTACTTC; CDR3: CASSLALVEETQYF
D: TRBD1; size: NA; J: TRBJ1-2; V: TRBV30; DNA: TGTGCCTGGAGTGTCTATCAGGGGGCGAACGGCTACACCTTC; CDR3: CAWSVYQGANGYTF
D: NA; size: NA; J: TRBJ1-6; V: TRBV11-2; DNA: TGTGCCAGCAGCTTAAGGTCGTCCGGGGGGCGCTCACCCCTCCACTTT; CDR3: CASSLRSSGGRSPLHF
D: NA; size: NA; J: TRBJ1-3; V: TRBV7-9; DNA: TGTGCCAGCAGCGGGGAGGGAAACACCATATATTTT; CDR3: CASSGEGNTIYF
D: NA; size: NA; J: TRBJ1-2; V: TRBV18; DNA: TGTGCCAGCTCACCATCTTCTCCGGGACTATCGGGAGGCTACACCTTC; CDR3: CASSPSSPGLSGGYTF
D: TRBD1; size: NA; J: TRBJ2-7; V: TRBV23-1; DNA: TGCGCCAGCAGTCAATTACACTCCGGGACAGGCCGGTACGAGCAGTACTTC; CDR3: CASSQLHSGTGRYEQYF
D: TRBD1; size: NA; J: TRBJ2-7; V: TRBV2; DNA: TGTGCCAGCAGTGTACAGGGGGCGAGTTCCTACGAGCAGTACTTC; CDR3: CASSVQGASSYEQYF
D: TRBD1; size: once; J: TRBJ2-3; V: TRBV5-1; DNA: TGCGCCAGCAGCGCGGACAGGGGCACAGATACGCAGTATTTT; CDR3: CASSADRGTDTQYF
D: TRBD1; size: few; J: TRBJ1-2; V: TRBV30; DNA: TGTGCCTGGAGTCAAGGGACAGACCATGGCTACACCTTC; CDR3: CAWSQGTDHGYTF
D: TRBD1; size: NA; J: TRBJ1-1; V: TRBV6-6; DNA: TGTGCCAGCAAGGGACAGGGTTTGACTGAAGCTTTCTTT; CDR3: CASKGQGLTEAFF
D: NA; size: NA; J: TRBJ2-5; V: TRBV6-5; DNA: TGTGCCAGCAGCAATCCCCCAAAGACCCAGTACTTC; CDR3: CASSNPPKTQYF
D: NA; size: NA; J: TRBJ2-7; V: TRBV27; DNA: TGTGCCAGCAGTTTATACGAGTCCTACGAGCAGTACTTC; CDR3: CASSLYESYEQYF
D: NA; size: NA; J: TRBJ2-1; V: TRBV29-1; DNA: TGCAGCGTTGTCGGTAGCGTGGCCTACAATGAGCAGTTCTTC; CDR3: CSVVGSVAYNEQFF
D: TRBD2; size: NA; J: TRBJ2-1; V: TRBV7-2; DNA: TGTGCCAGCAGCCAGACTAGCGGGCGATACAATGAGCAGTTCTTC; CDR3: CASSQTSGRYNEQFF